Listed below are T cell receptor beta chains from one sample, sequenced in a study of blood T cell repertoires in COVID-19. This table comes from immunoSEQ multiplex PCR, and its TCRdb copy is limited to in-frame clones, with some not included. The sample has about 23,000 clones, approximately 80% seen once. The source material was peripheral blood. These receptors came from a man between 65 and 85 years old with acute or convalescent COVID-19. The CDR3 runs from the conserved cysteine through the conserved F or W. Each record gives: D gene, J gene, V gene, clone size, CDR3 protein, CDR3 DNA. The D gene is left open where the match is weak. Size is stated for part of the rows, as once, few or many counts, or as a class when the clone is expanded.

>TRBD2|TRBJ2-7|TRBV5-6|-
CASSQGLAGVREQYF
TGTGCCAGCAGCCAAGGACTAGCGGGAGTAAGGGAGCAGTACTTC
>TRBD1|TRBJ2-6|TRBV7-9|few
CASTLRGLGANVLTF
TGTGCCAGCACCCTCAGGGGGCTTGGGGCCAACGTCCTGACTTTC
>-|TRBJ1-5|TRBV6-2/TRBV6-3|-
CASSYAGVDRQPQHF
TGTGCCAGCAGTTACGCGGGGGTTGATCGTCAGCCCCAGCATTTT
>-|TRBJ1-1|TRBV7-2|-
CASSLTAGMNTEAFF
TGTGCCAGCAGCTTGACAGCTGGAATGAACACTGAAGCTTTCTTT
>-|TRBJ2-2|TRBV19|-
CASSQSENTGELFF
TGTGCCAGTAGTCAGTCAGAAAACACCGGGGAGCTGTTTTTT
>-|TRBJ1-6|TRBV5-8|-
CASSPKGVSYNSPLHF
TGTGCCAGCAGCCCGAAGGGGGTATCCTATAATTCACCCCTCCACTTT
>-|TRBJ1-2|TRBV3-1/TRBV3-2|-
CASSPLGGNYGYTF
TGTGCCAGCAGTCCGTTAGGGGGTAACTATGGCTACACCTTC
>TRBD2|TRBJ2-7|TRBV6-2/TRBV6-3|-
CASSKPGLGTYEQYF
TGTGCCAGCAGTAAGCCGGGACTAGGTACCTACGAGCAGTACTTC
>-|TRBJ1-3|TRBV3-1/TRBV3-2|once
CASSQDRGNTIYF
TGTGCCAGCAGCCAAGATCGTGGAAACACCATATATTTT
>-|TRBJ2-1|TRBV3-1/TRBV3-2|-
CASSQGEGRDEQFF
TGTGCCAGCAGCCAAGGAGAGGGAAGGGATGAGCAGTTCTTC
>TRBD2|TRBJ2-5|TRBV30|-
CAFGLAGPQTQYF
TGTGCCTTCGGACTAGCGGGGCCGCAGACCCAGTACTTC
>-|TRBJ2-3|TRBV28|-
CASETAGDTQYF
TGTGCCAGCGAGACGGCGGGGGATACGCAGTATTTT
>-|TRBJ1-5|TRBV6-2/TRBV6-3|-
CASSYGVRGFQPQHF
TGTGCCAGCAGTTACGGGGTCAGGGGTTTTCAGCCCCAGCATTTT
>TRBD2|TRBJ2-7|TRBV29-1|-
CSVEETSRYEQYF
TGCAGCGTTGAGGAGACTAGCAGATACGAGCAGTACTTC
>-|TRBJ1-4|TRBV18|few
CASSRGLREKLFF
TGTGCCAGCTCGCGGGGACTCCGTGAAAAACTGTTTTTT
>-|TRBJ2-7|TRBV11-2|-
CASSLGQGPYEQYF
TGTGCCAGCAGCTTAGGGCAGGGCCCCTACGAGCAGTACTTC
>-|TRBJ2-7|TRBV2|-
CASSESKLLSYEQYF
TGTGCCAGCAGTGAATCGAAGCTTTTGTCCTACGAGCAGTACTTC
>-|TRBJ1-1|TRBV3-1/TRBV3-2|-
CASSQGGRGMAEAFF
TGTGCCAGCAGCCAAGGGGGAAGGGGGATGGCTGAAGCTTTCTTT
>TRBD2|TRBJ2-7|TRBV11-2|-
CASSLGTRGYEQYF
TGTGCCAGCAGCTTAGGGACTAGAGGATACGAGCAGTACTTC
>TRBD1|TRBJ2-1|TRBV5-5|-
CASSLVRGNEQFF
TGTGCCAGCAGCTTGGTCAGGGGGAATGAGCAGTTCTTC
>TRBD1|TRBJ1-6|TRBV9|-
CASSVGQSSYNSPLHF
TGTGCCAGCAGCGTGGGACAGAGCTCCTATAATTCACCCCTCCACTTT
>-|TRBJ1-1|TRBV10-3|-
CAISERREAFF
TGTGCCATCAGTGAACGGCGGGAAGCTTTCTTT
>TRBD1|TRBJ2-7|TRBV19|-
CASMKEQGTYEQYF
TGTGCCAGTATGAAGGAACAGGGGACGTACGAGCAGTACTTC
>-|TRBJ1-1|TRBV11-3|-
CASSLGEAGEAFF
TGTGCCAGCAGCTTAGGTGAAGCAGGGGAAGCTTTCTTT